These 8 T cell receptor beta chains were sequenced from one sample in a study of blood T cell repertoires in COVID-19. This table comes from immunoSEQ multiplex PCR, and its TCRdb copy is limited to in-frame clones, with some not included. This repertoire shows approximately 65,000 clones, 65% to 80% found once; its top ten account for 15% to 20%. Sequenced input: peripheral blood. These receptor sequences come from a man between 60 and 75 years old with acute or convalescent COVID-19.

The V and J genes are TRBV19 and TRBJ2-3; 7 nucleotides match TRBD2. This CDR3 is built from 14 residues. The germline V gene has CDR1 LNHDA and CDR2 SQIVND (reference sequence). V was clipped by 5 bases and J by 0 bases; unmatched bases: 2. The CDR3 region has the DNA TGTGCCAGTAGTGGACTAGGAAGCACAGATACGCAGTATTTT. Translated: CASSGLGSTDTQYF.

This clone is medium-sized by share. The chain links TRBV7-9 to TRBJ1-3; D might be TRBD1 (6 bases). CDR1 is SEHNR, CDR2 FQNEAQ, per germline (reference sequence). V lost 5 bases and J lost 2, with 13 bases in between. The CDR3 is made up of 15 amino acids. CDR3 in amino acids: CASSRAGEAGNTIYF. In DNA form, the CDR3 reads TGTGCCAGCAGCAGAGCAGGGGAAGCTGGAAACACCATATATTTT.

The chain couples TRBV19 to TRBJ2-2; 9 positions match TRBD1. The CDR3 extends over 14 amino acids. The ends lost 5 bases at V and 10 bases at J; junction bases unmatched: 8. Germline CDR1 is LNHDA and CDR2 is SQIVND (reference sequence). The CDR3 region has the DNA TGTGCCAGTAGTCACCCCGGGACAGGGACGGAGCTGTTTTTT. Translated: CASSHPGTGTELFF.

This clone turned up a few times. The CDR3 bases are TGTGCCAGCAGCTTACTCGGACAGTTCAACACTGAAGCTTTCTTT. It translates to CASSLLGQFNTEAFF. The chain carries TRBV5-4 and TRBJ1-1, with D tentatively TRBD1 (6 bases). The CDR3 is 15 residues long. With 2 bases removed from V and 2 bases from J, the gap between germline ends came to 13 bases. CDR1 is SGHNT, CDR2 YYREEE, per germline (reference sequence).

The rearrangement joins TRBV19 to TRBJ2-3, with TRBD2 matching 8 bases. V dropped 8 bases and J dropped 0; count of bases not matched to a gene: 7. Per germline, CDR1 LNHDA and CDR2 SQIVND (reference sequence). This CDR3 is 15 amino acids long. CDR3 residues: CASGTGGTSTDTQYF. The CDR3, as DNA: TGTGCCAGTGGGACGGGAGGGACTAGCACAGATACGCAGTATTTT.

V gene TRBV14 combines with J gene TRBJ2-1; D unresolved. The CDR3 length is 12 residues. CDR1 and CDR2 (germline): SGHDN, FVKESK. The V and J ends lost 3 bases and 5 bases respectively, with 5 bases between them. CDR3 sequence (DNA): TGTGCCAGCAGCCAGTATCACAATGAGCAGTTCTTC. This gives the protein CASSQYHNEQFF.

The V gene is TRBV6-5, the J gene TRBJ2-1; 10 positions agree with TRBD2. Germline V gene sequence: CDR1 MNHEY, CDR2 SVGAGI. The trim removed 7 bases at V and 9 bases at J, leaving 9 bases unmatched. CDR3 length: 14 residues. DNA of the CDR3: TGTGCCAGCACCCAGGGGGCTAGCGGGAGTGAGCAGTTCTTC. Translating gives CASTQGASGSEQFF.

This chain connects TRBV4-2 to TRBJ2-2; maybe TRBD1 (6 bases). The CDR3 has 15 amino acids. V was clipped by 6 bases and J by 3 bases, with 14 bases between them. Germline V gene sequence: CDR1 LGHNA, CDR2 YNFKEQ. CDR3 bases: TGTGCCAGCAGTCGGAACAGGGAATACACCGGGGAGCTGTTTTTT. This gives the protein CASSRNREYTGELFF.